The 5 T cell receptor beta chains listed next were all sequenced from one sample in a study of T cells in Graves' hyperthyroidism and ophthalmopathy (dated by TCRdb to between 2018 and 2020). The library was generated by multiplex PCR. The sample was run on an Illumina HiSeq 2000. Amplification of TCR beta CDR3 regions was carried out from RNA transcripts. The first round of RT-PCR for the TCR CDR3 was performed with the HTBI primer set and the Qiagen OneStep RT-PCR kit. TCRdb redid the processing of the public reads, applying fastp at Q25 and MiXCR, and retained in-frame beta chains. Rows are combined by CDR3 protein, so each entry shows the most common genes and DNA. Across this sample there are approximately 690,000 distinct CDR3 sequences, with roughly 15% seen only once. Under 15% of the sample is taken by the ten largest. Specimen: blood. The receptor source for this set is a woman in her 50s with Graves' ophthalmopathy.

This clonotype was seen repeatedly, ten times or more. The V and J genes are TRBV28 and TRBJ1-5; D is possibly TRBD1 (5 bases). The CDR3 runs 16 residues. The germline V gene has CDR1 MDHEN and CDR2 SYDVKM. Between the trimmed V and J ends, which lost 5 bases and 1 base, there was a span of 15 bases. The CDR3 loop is CASSAPRGGSNQPQHF. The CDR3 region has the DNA TGTGCCAGCAGTGCCCCAAGGGGCGGGAGCAATCAGCCCCAGCATTTT.

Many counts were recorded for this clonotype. The DNA for the CDR3 is TGTGCCATCAGTGAGTCGGAAGAGACCCAGTACTTC. Translated, it gives CAISESEETQYF. The chain recombines TRBV10-3 with TRBJ2-5; D is unclear. The CDR3 extends over 12 amino acids. Germline values: CDR1 ENHRY, CDR2 SYGVKD. V lost 0 bases to trimming and J lost 3 bases, with 2 bases between them.

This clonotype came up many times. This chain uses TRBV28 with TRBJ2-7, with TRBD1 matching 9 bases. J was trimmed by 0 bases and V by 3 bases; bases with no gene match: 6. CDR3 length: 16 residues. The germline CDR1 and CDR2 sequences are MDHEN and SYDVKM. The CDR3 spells CASSFSGTGFSYEQYF. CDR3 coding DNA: TGTGCCAGCAGTTTCTCCGGGACAGGGTTCTCCTACGAGCAGTACTTC.

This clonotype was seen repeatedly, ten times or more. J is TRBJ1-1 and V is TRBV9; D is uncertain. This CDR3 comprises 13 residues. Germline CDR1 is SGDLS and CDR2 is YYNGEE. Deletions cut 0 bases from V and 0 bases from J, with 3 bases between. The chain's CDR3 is CASSVDMNTEAFF. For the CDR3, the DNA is TGTGCCAGCAGCGTAGACATGAACACTGAAGCTTTCTTT.

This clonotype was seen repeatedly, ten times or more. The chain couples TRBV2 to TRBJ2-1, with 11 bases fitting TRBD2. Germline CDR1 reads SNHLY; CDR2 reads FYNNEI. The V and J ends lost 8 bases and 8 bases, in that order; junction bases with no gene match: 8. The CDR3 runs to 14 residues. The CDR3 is CASVIAGGPYEQFF. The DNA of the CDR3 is TGTGCCAGCGTAATAGCGGGAGGGCCCTATGAGCAGTTCTTC.